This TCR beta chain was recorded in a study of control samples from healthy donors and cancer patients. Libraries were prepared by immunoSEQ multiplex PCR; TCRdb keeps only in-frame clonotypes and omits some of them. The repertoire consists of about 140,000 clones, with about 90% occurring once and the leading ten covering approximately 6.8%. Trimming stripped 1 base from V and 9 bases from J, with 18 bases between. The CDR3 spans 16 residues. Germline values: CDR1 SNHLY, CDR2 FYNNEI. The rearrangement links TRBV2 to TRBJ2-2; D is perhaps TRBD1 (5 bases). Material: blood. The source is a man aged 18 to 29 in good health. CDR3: CASSEGRALGARELFF. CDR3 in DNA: TGTGCCAGCAGTGAAGGCCGGGCATTAGGGGCCCGGGAGCTGTTTTTT.